This entry concerns a single T cell receptor beta chain. Patients from Seattle were sampled longitudinally, starting during active infection. Methods used by the authors: Amplification from reference gene primers served as the basis for estimated nucleated cell counts. Measured with immunoSEQ multiplex PCR; TCRdb has only the in-frame clones, and not every one. V and J calls and clone size follow that table, whereas D and trimming were derived from the DNA. The table has 70,000 to 95,000 clones, roughly nine tenths seen once; the top ten hold about 2.5%. This sample is drawn from a study of blood T cell repertoires in COVID-19. Background on the study: The cDNA or gDNA used as material had been derived from T cells, B-cell-depleted T cells, or PBMCs.

The CDR3 has 14 residues. V gave up 3 bases and J gave up 7 bases, with 13 bases separating them. The V gene's germline CDR1 is SGDLS and CDR2 YYNGEE. Input material: peripheral blood. The TCR was taken from a man in his fifties or sixties with COVID-19, enrolled during active disease. The chain is built from TRBV9 and TRBJ2-2, with TRBD2 as a possible D gene (5 bases). The CDR3, as DNA: TGTGCCAGCAGCGCCTCACTAGTTATCGGGGAGCTGTTTTTT. Translated, it gives CASSASLVIGELFF. The full variable domain, with the rest looked up from reference TRBV9 and TRBJ2-2, is DSGVTQTPKHLITATGQRVTLRCSPRSGDLSVYWYQQSLDQGLQFLIQYYNGEERAKGNILERFSAQQFPDLHSELNLSSLELGDSALYFCASSASLVIGELFFGEGSRLTVL.